This TCR beta chain emerged from a study of OX40 agonist ivuxolimab in advanced cancers. About the research overall: Three patients responded partially, comprising one with hepatocellular carcinoma and two with cutaneous melanoma.

This table comes from immunoSEQ multiplex PCR, and its TCRdb copy is limited to in-frame clones, with some not included. The sample has over 70,000 clones, 93% seen once. The sequences come from CD4+ or CD8+ T cells sorted from blood, collected in a trial of the OX40 agonist ivuxolimab. This clonotype was obtained from an adult with an advanced solid tumor such as melanoma, head and neck, liver or kidney cancer.

This chain's CDR3 is CASSYSGVGYGYTF. In nucleotides, the CDR3 is TGTGCCAGCAGTTACTCTGGGGTTGGCTATGGCTACACCTTC. The chain is built from TRBV6-5 and TRBJ1-2; D gene ambiguous. Trimming took off 0 bases at V and 4 bases at J, with 9 bases between the two ends. This CDR3 spans 14 amino acids. Germline lookup yields CDR1 MNHEY and CDR2 SVGAGI.